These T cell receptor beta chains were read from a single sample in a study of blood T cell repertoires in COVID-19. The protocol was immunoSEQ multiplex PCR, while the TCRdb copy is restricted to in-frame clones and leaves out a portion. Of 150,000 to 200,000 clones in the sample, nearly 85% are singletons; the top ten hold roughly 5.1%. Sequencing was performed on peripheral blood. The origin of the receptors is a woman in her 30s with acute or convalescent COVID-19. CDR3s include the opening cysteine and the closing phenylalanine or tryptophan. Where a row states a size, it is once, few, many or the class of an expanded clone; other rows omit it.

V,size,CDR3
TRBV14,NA,CASSLGTVGYGYTF
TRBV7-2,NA,CASSLMGPGQGDYGYTF
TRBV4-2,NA,CASSQLSGPSNTEAFF
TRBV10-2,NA,CASGRTGSRETQYF
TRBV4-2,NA,CASSQEGQGNEKLFF
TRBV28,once,CASSTPGSVYEQYF
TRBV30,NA,CAWSVTPDTSYEQYF
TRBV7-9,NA,CASSLEAGSSYGYTF
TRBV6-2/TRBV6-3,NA,CASSYLAGGFQTQYF
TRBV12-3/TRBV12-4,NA,CASSDRGYQPQHF
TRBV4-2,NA,CASSQGLSNNSPLHF
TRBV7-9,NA,CASSPLPSSGNTIYF
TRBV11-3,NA,CASSLQNSGELFF
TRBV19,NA,CASIGGASQPQHF
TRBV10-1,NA,CASSVSGACGEKLFF
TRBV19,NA,CASKGQGTAATQYF
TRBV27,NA,CASRRRPGLAGYIGDEQYF
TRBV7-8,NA,CASSLDRGGQPQHF
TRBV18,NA,CASSPFGTDTQYF
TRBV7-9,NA,CASSLVQGFLPNTGELFF
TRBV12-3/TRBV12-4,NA,CASSLGQYYGYTF
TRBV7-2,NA,CASSLAGTSGGKTYNEQFF
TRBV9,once,CASSAQTGSSGPKDGYTF
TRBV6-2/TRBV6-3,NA,CASSYPGQGSISTNEKLFF
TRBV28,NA,CASSLVGGTQYF
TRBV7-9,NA,CASSFDRQGSSPLHF
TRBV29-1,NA,CSVDFPGKPSYNEQFF
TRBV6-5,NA,CASSYSTVNTEAFF
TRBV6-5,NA,CASSYRQGSSPLHF
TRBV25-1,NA,CASSELVFPSNGYTF
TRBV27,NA,CASSLWAGDGDTQYF
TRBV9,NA,CASNPGTGSFPGREKLFF
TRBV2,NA,CASSYPASRPAGSTGGSYNEQFF
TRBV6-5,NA,CASMWNRDMHTIYF
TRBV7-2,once,CASSLLGGGRETQYF
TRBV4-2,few,CASSQVRKAQGPYLSNTEAFF
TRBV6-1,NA,CASSATGPGTIGYGYTF
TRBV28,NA,CASSLNPAGGLETQYF
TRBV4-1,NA,CASSPLPRQRPGGEQYF
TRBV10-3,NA,CAIGPHEGGPPDTQYF
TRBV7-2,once,CASSLEGANYNSPLHF
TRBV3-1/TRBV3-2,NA,CASTQLWAGYTF
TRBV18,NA,CASCTSWNTEAFF
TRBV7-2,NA,CASSLGRWGHTEAFF
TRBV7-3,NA,CASSERPGLEAFF
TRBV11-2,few,CASSLIGETQYF
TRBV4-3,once,CASSLDRSSRDEQYF
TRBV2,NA,CATSDSEFTEAFF